This entry concerns a single TCR beta chain. Per the authors' pipeline: Estimated nucleated cell counts came from reference gene primer amplification. Libraries were prepared by immunoSEQ multiplex PCR; TCRdb keeps only in-frame clonotypes and omits some of them. V, J and clone size are those of that table, while D and trimming were read from the DNA. The sample records around 230,000 clones, around 85% being singletons. The source of the sample is a study of blood T cell repertoires in COVID-19. Study in general: Acute and convalescent COVID-19 specimens originated in the United States, Italy and Spain. T cells, B-cell-depleted T cells, or PBMCs supplied cDNA or gDNA.

The CDR3 is 16 amino acids. The V gene's germline CDR1 is MNHEY and CDR2 SVGAGI. Trimming at V came to 2 bases and at J to 5 bases, leaving 10 bases not matched to a gene. This rearrangement joins TRBV6-5 to TRBJ2-3, with 7 bases identical to TRBD2. The source is an elderly woman with acute or convalescent COVID-19. What was sequenced was peripheral blood. The CDR3 loop is CASSYGRGSGGDTQYF. The CDR3, as DNA: TGTGCCAGCAGTTACGGGCGGGGGTCGGGTGGAGATACGCAGTATTTT.